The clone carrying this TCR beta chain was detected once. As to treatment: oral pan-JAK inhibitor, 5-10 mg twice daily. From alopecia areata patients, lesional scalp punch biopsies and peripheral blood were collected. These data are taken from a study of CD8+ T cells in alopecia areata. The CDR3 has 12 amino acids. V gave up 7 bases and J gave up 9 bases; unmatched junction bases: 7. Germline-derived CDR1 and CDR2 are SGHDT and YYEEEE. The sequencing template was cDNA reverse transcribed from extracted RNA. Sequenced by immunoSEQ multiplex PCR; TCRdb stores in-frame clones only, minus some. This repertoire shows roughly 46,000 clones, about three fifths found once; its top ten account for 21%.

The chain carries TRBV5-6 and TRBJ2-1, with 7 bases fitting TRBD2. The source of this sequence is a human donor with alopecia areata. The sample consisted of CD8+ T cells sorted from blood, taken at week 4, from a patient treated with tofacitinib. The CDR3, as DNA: TGTGCCAGCGAGGAGGGCGGGGGTGAGCAGTTCTTC. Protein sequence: CASEEGGGEQFF.